The 2 T cell receptor beta chains in this list originate from one sample, sequenced in a study of blood T cell repertoires in COVID-19. The method was immunoSEQ multiplex PCR; TCRdb's version includes in-frame clones alone and lacks a portion of them. In the table there are 350,000 to 500,000 clones, around nine tenths of which are singletons. Sequences were obtained from peripheral blood. The receptors here all came from a man aged 18 to 30 with COVID-19, enrolled during active disease.

CDR3 sequence (DNA): TGTGCCACCAGTGGGGGGGGGAACAATGAGCAGTTCTTC. Encoded protein: CATSGGGNNEQFF. This rearrangement joins TRBV24-1 to TRBJ2-1; 7 positions agree with TRBD2. The J segment lost 5 bases and the V segment lost 5 bases, leaving 2 bases of the junction unmatched. Germline values: CDR1 KGHDR, CDR2 SFDVKD. The length of the CDR3 is 13 residues.

The chain has TRBV30 and TRBJ1-2; 10 nucleotides match TRBD1. Germline CDR1 GTSNPN, CDR2 SVGIG (reference sequence). CDR3 length equals 16 residues. V lost 0 bases, J lost 4 bases, and 8 bases stayed unmatched. The CDR3 protein is CAWSVKGTGVGYGYTF. CDR3 bases: TGTGCCTGGAGTGTAAAGGGGACAGGGGTGGGCTATGGCTACACCTTC.